One T cell receptor beta chain is described in this entry. Data came from immunoSEQ multiplex PCR; TCRdb stores just in-frame clones and leaves some out. The sample includes approximately 14,000 clones, 65% to 80% seen only once; the top ten take 25% to 35%. If patients had autoimmune disease history or systemic immunosuppression, they were excluded. This record comes from a study of OX40 agonist ivuxolimab in advanced cancers. The CDR3 is made up of 16 amino acids. With V trimmed by 5 bases and J by 8 bases, 7 bases remained unmatched. CDR1 and CDR2 (germline): SGHVS, FQNEAQ. The specimen was CD4+ or CD8+ T cells sorted from blood, collected in a trial of the OX40 agonist ivuxolimab. This clonotype originated in an adult with an advanced solid tumor such as melanoma, head and neck, liver or kidney cancer. The V gene is TRBV7-8, the J gene TRBJ2-1, with 15 bases fitting TRBD2. The CDR3 bases are TGTGCCAGCAGCGACTGGACTAGCGGGAGGGGGGATGAGCAGTTCTTC. Encoded protein: CASSDWTSGRGDEQFF.